Listed here is a single TCR beta chain. It has no known antigen specificity. No qualities accompany the bases; no much larger clone lies one base away. The CDR3 regions of human TCRbeta chains were subjected to immunosequencing. Concerning the study's data processing: TCRs in the repertoires were matched against a reference library of SARS-CoV-2-specific TCRs that had been generated with the MIRA antigen-specificity platform. Breadth was defined as the fraction of unique TCRs that were SARS-CoV-2-associated. Depth was defined as the fraction of total T cells that were SARS-CoV-2-associated. Using the MIRA data, every spike-specific TCR was mapped to the spike region that the TCR reacted to and assigned to either a CD4 or a CD8 class. Log10-transformed breadth and depth values were compared by one-way ANOVA with Sidak's multiple comparisons tests. The table was pulled from immuneACCESS by TCRdb, which kept in-frame rearrangements only. Such tables lose some clones; where checked, under half of the loss comes from unresolved V genes, and the rest has no known cause. V, J and clone size are taken as reported in that table, and D and trimming were inferred from the DNA itself. In all, the sample holds 110,000 to 150,000 clones, and 88% of those were seen once. 3% to 4% of the sample is in the top ten clones.

The sample's time point label, in plain terms: about 28 days (+/-7) after the second vaccine dose. AZD1222 recipients whose second dose came at about 4 weeks and those whose second dose came at about 12 weeks were combined into one group, since spike-specific TCR depth and breadth did not differ between the two schedules. Samples from vaccinated people were obtained from the UK trials COV001 and COV002, which included a single-blind randomized controlled phase 2/3 trial of AZD1222 (ChAdOx1 nCoV-19) in healthy adults. For TCRbeta chain sequencing, PBMC samples from trial participants were taken at day 0 and at day 28 after the second dose. These data originate in a study of T cell responses to AZD1222 COVID-19 vaccine (dated by TCRdb to 2020 to 2023). As for the study more broadly: TCR sequencing covered approximately 230 trial participants: roughly 200 given two doses of AZD1222 and 26 given two doses of MenACWY control vaccine. Enrollment into the trials was organized by age into subgroups of 18-55, 56-69 and 70-plus years, and those subgroups contained roughly 150, 30 and 60 TCR-sequenced participants, respectively.

General findings and caveats noted by the study authors: The vaccine-associated CD4 TCRs covered the entire spike protein, and the dominant responses fell in regions 160-218 and 743-854. Nearly half of unique spike-specific TCRs reportedly recognized epitopes outside regions mutated in the B.1.351 and B.1.1.7 variants. Spike-specific TCR breadth and depth rose significantly after two AZD1222 doses compared with day 0 and with MenACWY recipients. No day 14 peak-response samples were available, so repertoires were characterized only after the peak T cell response. Conclusions about previously exposed vaccinees were limited because only six or seven AZD1222 recipients were SARS-CoV-2 seropositive at baseline. Most participants were white British and females outnumbered males, and the authors suggested that clonal diversity may have been underestimated. The 56-69-year group was small, and its depth increase did not reach significance, likely because of low power.

In the germline V gene, CDR1 corresponds to ENHRY and CDR2 to SYGVKD. Trimming removed 2 bases from V and 6 bases from J, leaving 10 bases between the germline ends. The CDR3 spans 13 residues, from the cysteine through the phenylalanine. Kept here is only the CDR3 DNA, which spans 39 bases and is read in frame from base 1. The chain couples TRBV10-3 to TRBJ1-2; the D gene is perhaps TRBD1, on 5 matching bases. This receptor was taken from an adult who received the AZD1222 COVID-19 vaccine. This specimen consisted of peripheral blood, obtained 28 days after the second AZD1222 dose. The DNA sequence is TGTGCCATCAGTGAGAGCGGGGGAGATGGCTACACCTTC. It encodes CAISESGGDGYTF.